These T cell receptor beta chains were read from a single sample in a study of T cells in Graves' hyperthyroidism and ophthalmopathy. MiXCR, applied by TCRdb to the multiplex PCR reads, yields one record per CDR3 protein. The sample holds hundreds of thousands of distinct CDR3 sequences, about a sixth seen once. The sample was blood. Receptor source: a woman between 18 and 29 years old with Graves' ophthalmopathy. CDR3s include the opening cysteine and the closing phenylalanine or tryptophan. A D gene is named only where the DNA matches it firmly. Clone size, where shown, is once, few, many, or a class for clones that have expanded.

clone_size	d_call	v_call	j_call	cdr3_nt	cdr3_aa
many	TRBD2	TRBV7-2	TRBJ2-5	TGTGCCAGCAGCTCTACAGCGGGAGAGTGGGAGACCCAGTACTTC	CASSSTAGEWETQYF
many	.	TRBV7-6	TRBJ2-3	TGTGCCAGCAGTCCACGTGTGAGCACAGATACGCAGTATTTT	CASSPRVSTDTQYF
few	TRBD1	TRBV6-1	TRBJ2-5	TGTGCCAGCAGCCGCAGGGGGCGCGGGGAGACCCAGTACTTC	CASSRRGRGETQYF
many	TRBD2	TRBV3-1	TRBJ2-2	TGTGCCAGCAGCCGACCGGGGGGGCCCAACACCGGGGAGCTGTTTTTT	CASSRPGGPNTGELFF
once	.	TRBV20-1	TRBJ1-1	TGCAGTGCTAGCCCGGGGGCAGGCACTGAAGCTTTCTTT	CSASPGAGTEAFF
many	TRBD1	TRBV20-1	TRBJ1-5	TGCAGTGGAACGTCCGGGACAGGGGGTACTCAGCCCCAGCATTTT	CSGTSGTGGTQPQHF
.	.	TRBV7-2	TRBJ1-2	TGTGCCAGCAGCTTTAGTAACTATGGCTACACCTTC	CASSFSNYGYTF
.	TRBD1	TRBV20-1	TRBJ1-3	TGCAGTGCTAGAGATCAGGGAACAGGGGGCGATGGAAACACCATATATTTT	CSARDQGTGGDGNTIYF
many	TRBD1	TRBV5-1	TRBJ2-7	TGCGCCAGCAGCTACCACCCGGGACAGGGGACCTACGAGCAGTACTTC	CASSYHPGQGTYEQYF
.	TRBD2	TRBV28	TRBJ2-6	TGTGCCAGCAGACTTACGGGTTCACTAGCGGGAGATTTATCTGGGGCCAACGTCCTGACTTTC	CASRLTGSLAGDLSGANVLTF
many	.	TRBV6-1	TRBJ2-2	TGTGCCAGCAGTGAGGAGTTAAACACCGGGGAGCTGTTTTTT	CASSEELNTGELFF
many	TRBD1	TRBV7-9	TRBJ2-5	TGTGCCAGCAGCTTAGGCACAGGGGGCTATGAGACCCAGTACTTC	CASSLGTGGYETQYF
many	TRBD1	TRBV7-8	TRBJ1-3	TGTGCCAGCAGCCCAACAGGGGGCTCTGGAAACACCATATATTTT	CASSPTGGSGNTIYF
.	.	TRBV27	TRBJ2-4	TGTGCCAGCAGCTCAGGGGCGGGGGCCAAAAACATTCAGTACTTC	CASSSGAGAKNIQYF
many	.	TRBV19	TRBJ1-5	TGTGCCAGTAGTCCCCTACTGACAGGTGGAAAGAGCAATCAGCCCCAGCATTTT	CASSPLLTGGKSNQPQHF
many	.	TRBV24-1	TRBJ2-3	TGTGCCACCAGTGACCAATCCCTGGATACGCAGTATTTT	CATSDQSLDTQYF
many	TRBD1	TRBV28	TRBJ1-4	TGTGCCAGCAGTTTTGGGGGGACAGGGGGCAGAAAACTGTTTTTT	CASSFGGTGGRKLFF
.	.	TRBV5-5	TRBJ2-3	TGTGCCAGCAGCTTGGGTGTCGGTTGGAGAACTAGCACAGATACGCAGTATTTT	CASSLGVGWRTSTDTQYF
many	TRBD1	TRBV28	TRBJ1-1	TGTGCCAGCAGTTTATTTGGACAGGGGGCGCCTGAAGCTTTCTTT	CASSLFGQGAPEAFF
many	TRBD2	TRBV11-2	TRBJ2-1	TGTGCCAGCAGCTGGACTAGCGGGGGGCTTCAGGGTTACAATGAGCAGTTCTTC	CASSWTSGGLQGYNEQFF
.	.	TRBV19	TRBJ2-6	TGTGCCAGTAGTATTTCCGGCTCTGGGGCCAACGTCCTGACTTTC	CASSISGSGANVLTF
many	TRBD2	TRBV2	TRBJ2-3	TGTGCCAGCAGCCTGGGACTAGCGGGAGCAGATACGCAGTATTTT	CASSLGLAGADTQYF
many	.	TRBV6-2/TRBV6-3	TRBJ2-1	TGTGCCAGCAGTTTCGGAGCAGTAGCCTACAATGAGCAGTTCTTC	CASSFGAVAYNEQFF
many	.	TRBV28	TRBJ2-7	TGTGCCAGCAGTTTCCGAACCCGAAGCTACGAGCAGTACTTC	CASSFRTRSYEQYF
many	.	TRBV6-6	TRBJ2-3	TGTGCCAGCAGTTACTCCGGGACGGTCACAGATACGCAGTATTTT	CASSYSGTVTDTQYF
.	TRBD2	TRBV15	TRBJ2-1	TGTGCCACCAGCAGAGCACCCCCACTAGCGGGGGGGACTTCCTACAATGAGCAGTTCTTC	CATSRAPPLAGGTSYNEQFF